This T cell receptor (beta chain) was sequenced during a study of early T cells in non-severe SARS-CoV-2 infection. Study as a whole: Sequenced material consisted of bulk RNA (from unsorted whole blood), and chains were unpaired.

Study-level findings and limits: Private and CD4 specificities were missed by VDJdb matching, skewed to anti-spike CD8.

Individual cDNA molecules each received unique molecular identifiers attached to them. One entry per CDR3 protein results from TCRdb running MiXCR on the 5' RACE reads. This table holds 50,000 or so distinct CDR3 sequences, over 10% found once. The CDR3 extends over 18 amino acids. The germline V gene has CDR1 KGHDR and CDR2 SFDVKD. Trimming stripped 3 bases from V and 0 bases from J, with 20 bases between. This clonotype was counted a few times. Its specificity is not known. This chain connects TRBV24-1 to TRBJ2-7; D may be TRBD2 (6 bases). This sequence originates from an adult who was a healthcare worker with PCR-confirmed SARS-CoV-2 infection or an uninfected control (not recorded which). The sequenced sample consisted of whole blood. The CDR3 bases are TGTGCCACCAGTGATACCAAAACGGGGGTACTAGACTCCTACGAGCAGTACTTC. It codes for CATSDTKTGVLDSYEQYF.